Listed here are 10 T cell receptor beta chains from one sample, sequenced in a study of CD8+ T cells in alopecia areata. Treatment defined: oral pan-JAK inhibitor, 5-10 mg twice daily. RNA was isolated and reverse transcribed to cDNA, the sequencing template. Generated by immunoSEQ multiplex PCR, the TCRdb table keeps only in-frame clones and is missing some. The table includes more than 150,000 clones, about 60% detected once. The sequencing here drew on CD8+ T cells sorted from blood, taken at week 24, from a patient treated with tofacitinib. The receptors shown here come from a human donor with alopecia areata.

The chain joins TRBV19 to TRBJ1-2; D remains unclear. The CDR3 loop spans 15 amino acids. Germline CDR1 is LNHDA and CDR2 is SQIVND (reference sequence). Trimming shortened V by 3 bases and J by 1 base, and 12 bases separated the two germline ends. The CDR3 sequence is CASSIQASDNYGYTF. The CDR3 nucleotides read TGTGCCAGTAGTATCCAGGCATCGGATAACTATGGCTACACCTTC.

The chain's CDR3 is CASSKGASEAFF. The CDR3, as DNA: TGTGCCAGCAGCAAGGGAGCTAGTGAAGCTTTCTTT. The V gene is TRBV27, the J gene TRBJ1-1; D not resolved. Trimming stripped 6 bases from V and 7 bases from J, with 12 bases between. Germline V gives CDR1 MNHEY, CDR2 SMNVEV (reference sequence). The CDR3 length is 12 residues.

V gene TRBV29-1 combines with J gene TRBJ2-1; no clear D gene. Trimming took 3 bases from V and 4 from J, leaving 7 bases between them. Per germline, CDR1 SQVTM and CDR2 ANQGSEA. The CDR3 contains 12 residues. CDR3 sequence reads: CSVEPVYNEQFF. CDR3 DNA sequence: TGCAGCGTTGAGCCGGTATACAATGAGCAGTTCTTC.

The count of this clone is one. This specimen includes other DNA sequences encoding the same CDR3. V and J are TRBV5-1 and TRBJ1-1; 11 nucleotides match TRBD1. Unmatched junction bases numbered 6, after V lost 4 bases and J lost 4 bases. The CDR3 covers 15 residues. Germline V CDR1 and CDR2: SGHRS, YFSETQ. CDR3 sequence: CASSLSGTGGTEAFF. DNA for the CDR3: TGCGCCAGCAGCCTCTCCGGGACAGGGGGCACTGAAGCTTTCTTT. Combining the CDR3 with reference TRBV5-1 and TRBJ1-1 gives the whole variable domain KAGVTQTPRYLIKTRGQQVTLSCSPISGHRSVSWYQQTPGQGLQFLFEYFSETQRNKGNFPGRFSGRQFSNSRSEMNVSTLELGDSALYLCASSLSGTGGTEAFFGQGTRLTVV.

In its sample, this clone was seen once. The chain combines TRBV2 with TRBJ2-5, with 8 bases that match TRBD1. Germline loops: CDR1 SNHLY, CDR2 FYNNEI. CDR3 length: 14 residues. V shed 7 bases, J shed 0 bases, and the junction held 4 bases outside the gene matches. CDR3 sequence (DNA): TGTGCCAGCATGCCACAGGGGGACCAAGAGACCCAGTACTTC. Protein product: CASMPQGDQETQYF.

The chain couples TRBV7-6 to TRBJ2-3, with D possibly TRBD2 on 7 matching bases. From germline, CDR1 is SGHVS and CDR2 FNYEAQ. Trimming pared 4 bases from V and 2 bases from J, leaving 19 bases between. This CDR3 comprises 17 residues. The CDR3 protein is CASSSMRGEGHTDTQYF. The DNA of the CDR3 is TGTGCCAGCAGCTCGATGCGAGGGGAGGGACACACAGATACGCAGTATTTT.

The rearrangement joins TRBV18 to TRBJ1-6; 7 bases are a match to TRBD1. There are 13 residues in the CDR3. From germline, CDR1 is KGHSH and CDR2 LQKENI. V dropped 6 bases and J dropped 8; count of bases not matched to a gene: 4. CDR3 sequence: CASSHDRDSPLHF. The CDR3 DNA sequence: TGTGCCAGCTCCCACGACAGGGATTCACCCCTCCACTTT.

The V call is TRBV10-3, the J call TRBJ2-2, with D perhaps TRBD2 (5 bases). CDR3 length equals 16 residues. The V gene lost 2 bases and the J gene lost 3 bases, with 13 bases spanning the gap. The germline gives CDR1 ENHRY, CDR2 SYGVKD. CDR3 coding DNA: TGTGCCATCAGTGAGGTTGGAGGCGTTGACACCGGGGAGCTGTTTTTT. Protein sequence: CAISEVGGVDTGELFF.

This chain joins TRBV29-1 and TRBJ1-2; the match to TRBD1 covers 7 bases. V lost 3 bases, J lost 3 bases, and 7 bases stayed unmatched. The CDR3 runs 14 residues. The germline gives CDR1 SQVTM, CDR2 ANQGSEA. CDR3 coding DNA: TGCAGCGTTGAGGGGACAGCAATCGACTATGGCTACACCTTC. Protein product: CSVEGTAIDYGYTF.

The chain links TRBV4-1 to TRBJ2-1, with 9 bases identical to TRBD2. The CDR3 is made up of 15 amino acids. From germline, CDR1 is MGHRA and CDR2 YSYEKL. V lost 1 base to trimming and J lost 7 bases; unmatched junction nucleotides: 5. The CDR3 spells CASSQVLAGQNEQFF. The CDR3 DNA sequence: TGCGCCAGCAGCCAAGTCCTAGCGGGGCAAAATGAGCAGTTCTTC.